The following is a T cell receptor beta chain sequence with its context. What this receptor recognizes is not known. It has no much larger one-base neighbor in the sample; base qualities were not kept. This sample was included in a study of blood T cells in healthy people across ages (dated by TCRdb to the mid-2010s). About the full investigation: Template switching captured roughly one uniquely barcoded TCR beta cDNA molecule per two T cells in model experiments. Age-related changes in TCR beta repertoire diversity were measured in the study by deep sequencing normalized with unique cDNA molecular identifiers. Donors were grouped into four age groups: young (average 16 years), middle-aged (39), aged (approximately 67) and long-lived (just over 80). To avoid experimental bias, donors of different ages were randomly spread across the sequencing lanes. Using the same blood draw, the study looked at two additional independent replicas of 1 million unique cDNA reads for two donors, one aged 18 to 29 and the other aged 80 or older.

What the study reported, not specific to this receptor: Estimates of total diversity based on one million sequenced T cells were considered lower bounds and underestimates. Compared with the aged group, the long-lived group had more naive CD4+ T cells, fewer expanded clones and increased TCR diversity, suggesting age selection. Observed TCR beta diversity per million T cells fell roughly linearly with age, and a significant reduction was already apparent by age roughly 40. There was a strong correlation between observed TCR beta diversity and the percentage of naive T cells measured by flow cytometry. Because the CMV infection status of the donors was unknown, age-related changes in expanded clonotypes may potentially have been confounded. Since profiling was done on bulk unsorted PBMCs, naive and antigen-experienced compartments could not be conclusively compared.

Library creation used 5' RACE. These reads were obtained on an Illumina HiSeq 2500. A second PCR of 7 to 11 cycles was run with a J-beta primer mix and a sample-barcoded 5' primer. Each TCR beta cDNA molecule received a unique molecular identifier from a template-switch 5' adaptor carrying 12 random nucleotides. Each sample yielded at least 3 million CDR3-containing paired-end reads. The Mint cDNA synthesis kit, primed by a TRBC-specific oligonucleotide, was used to synthesize first-strand cDNA from all RNA. All cDNA was treated with uracil-DNA glycosylase and then went through a first 18-cycle PCR with the universal primers M1SS and BC2_uni_R. For the original study's pipeline: Normalization of each sample was performed by random selection of 1 million high-quality reads, each carrying a distinct molecular identifier. Reads with shared molecular identifiers were discarded instead of being binned into consensus sequences. MiTCR, run with a Q25 quality threshold and the strictest error-elimination algorithm, handled CDR3 identification, clonotype clustering and error correction. A nonparametric unseen species model using Euler transformation provided a lower-bound estimate of total TCR beta diversity. TCRdb redid the processing of the public reads, applying fastp at Q25 and MiXCR, and retained in-frame beta chains. All rows with the same CDR3 protein become a single entry with the most common DNA and genes. The V and J calls, along with clone size, are taken from TCRdb and not from the paper's own processing. Within this sample are about 1,500,000 distinct CDR3 sequences, with 25% to 30% of them counted one time only. Clones ranked in the top ten supply roughly 8.2% of the sample.

Systemically healthy Caucasian individuals from Russia, approximately 39 in total and aged about 6 to 95 years, were included as donors. Each donor gave ten milliliters of peripheral blood, collected into EDTA-treated Vacutainer tubes. PBMCs were isolated by Ficoll-Paque density-gradient centrifugation, with at least 6 million obtained per sample. Total RNA was extracted from PBMCs with Trizol reagent, with at least 5.5 micrograms obtained per sample. Naive CD45RAhigh/CD27high T cell percentages were measured by flow cytometry on a PBMC aliquot from every donor. CDR1 is given as SQVTM and CDR2 as ANQGSEA, both from the germline V gene. The CDR3 holds 11 amino acids from the cysteine to the phenylalanine. The CDR3 DNA has 33 bases and is translated from base 1. After removal of 5 bases from V and 10 bases from J, the junction retains 6 bases not matched to a gene.

The clonotype comes from a woman aged 30 to 39 in good health. This receptor chain uses TRBV29-1 and TRBJ1-2; TRBD1 fits 8 bases in the junction. Sequencing was carried out using blood. Read as DNA, the sequence is TGCAGCGTTTCCGCACAGGGGGACTACACCTTC. This gives the protein CSVSAQGDYTF.